The clone carrying this T cell receptor beta chain was seen ten or more times. MiXCR, applied by TCRdb to the reads, yields one record per CDR3 protein. The table has more than 250,000 distinct CDR3 sequences, roughly 15% seen once. The data were taken from a study of T cell repertoires in cytomegalovirus infection. Germline lookup yields CDR1 MNHNS and CDR2 SASEGT. This CDR3 has 15 residues. V lost 6 bases to trimming and J lost 4 bases, with 16 bases between them. The chain employs TRBV6-1 and TRBJ2-1; D might be TRBD2 (6 bases). Sequenced material: PBMCs. This clonotype originated in a human donor in good health (CMV status not recorded). Some clones in this sample may be carry-over from other donors' samples. The CDR3 sequence: CASRVADPKYNEQFF. In DNA, the CDR3 is TGTGCCAGCAGAGTAGCGGACCCTAAATACAATGAGCAGTTCTTC.